One sample yielded the 31 T cell receptor beta chains listed below, sequenced in a study of chemoradiotherapy in HPV16-positive cancers. The table came from immunoSEQ multiplex PCR; TCRdb's copy has only in-frame clones and leaves some out. The data show more than 9,000 clones, roughly four fifths seen once. This sample was taken from a patient who underwent chemoradiotherapy. These receptors came from a human donor with HPV-associated anogenital cancer.

This chain links TRBV6-5 with TRBJ1-2; D might be TRBD1 (5 bases). CDR3 length equals 14 residues. The V end was cut by 0 bases, the J end by 2 bases, with 7 bases between. The germline V gene has CDR1 MNHEY and CDR2 SVGAGI. CDR3 nucleotides: TGTGCCAGCAGTTACTCCCCAGGGAACTATGGCTACACCTTC. Protein sequence: CASSYSPGNYGYTF.

V usage is TRBV2 and J usage is TRBJ1-3; D gene unclear. V was pared by 1 base and J by 0 bases, with 13 bases between. The germline V gene encodes CDR1 SNHLY and CDR2 FYNNEI. The CDR3 consists of 17 residues. CDR3 in DNA: TGTGCCAGCAGTGAAGAAAGGTCGAGGTCCTCTGGAAACACCATATATTTT. Translated, it gives CASSEERSRSSGNTIYF. Complete variable domain (other parts from reference TRBV2 and TRBJ1-3): EPEVTQTPSHQVTQMGQEVILRCVPISNHLYFYWYRQILGQKVEFLVSFYNNEISEKSEIFDDQFSVERPDGSNFTLKIRSTKLEDSAMYFCASSEERSRSSGNTIYFGEGSWLTVV.

V is TRBV7-9 and J is TRBJ2-5, with unresolved D. Trimming removed 2 bases at V and 5 bases at J, with 12 bases between. CDR1 is SEHNR and CDR2 is FQNEAQ in the germline V gene (reference sequence). The CDR3 runs to 14 residues. CDR3 in amino acids: CASSLYSQRETQYF. CDR3 bases: TGTGCCAGCAGCTTATACTCTCAGAGGGAGACCCAGTACTTC.

V usage is TRBV7-2 and J usage is TRBJ1-5, with D perhaps matching TRBD1 (6 bases). CDR3 size: 15 residues. Trimming cost V 1 base and J 3 bases, with 10 bases left between them. Germline V gives CDR1 SGHTA, CDR2 FQGNSA. The CDR3 coding sequence is TGTGCCAGCAGCTTAGAGTCAGGGGACAATCAGCCCCAGCATTTT. It is translated as CASSLESGDNQPQHF.

This chain joins TRBV27 and TRBJ2-2; 12 nucleotides agree with TRBD1. CDR1 and CDR2 (germline): MNHEY, SMNVEV (reference sequence). After removal of 5 bases from V and 1 base from J, the junction contained 11 bases not matched to a gene. The CDR3 totals 19 residues. The chain's CDR3 is CASSGGGQGAILNTGELFF. The DNA for the CDR3 is TGTGCCAGCAGTGGAGGGGGACAGGGGGCCATACTGAACACCGGGGAGCTGTTTTTT.

V is TRBV4-1 and J is TRBJ2-7, with TRBD1 matching over 10 bases. Trimming cost V 4 bases and J 5 bases; bases outside gene matches: 11. Germline CDR1 reads MGHRA; CDR2 reads YSYEKL. The CDR3 contains 16 residues. The chain's CDR3 is CASSPRERQGAHEQYF. The CDR3, as DNA: TGCGCCAGCAGCCCCCGAGAACGACAGGGGGCACACGAGCAGTACTTC.

The chain carries TRBV28 and TRBJ1-4, with 8 bases aligning to TRBD1. The V and J ends lost 9 bases and 2 bases, in that order; junction bases with no gene match: 5. In germline, CDR1 is MDHEN, CDR2 SYDVKM. The CDR3 has 14 residues. The DNA of the CDR3 is TGTGCCAGTAGCAGACAGGGGACTAATGAAAAACTGTTTTTT. Encoded protein: CASSRQGTNEKLFF.

The gene calls are TRBV5-6 and TRBJ1-2; D possibly corresponds to TRBD1 (5 bases). This CDR3 has 13 amino acids. Germline lookup yields CDR1 SGHDT and CDR2 YYEEEE. V was pared by 3 bases and J by 3 bases, with 9 bases between. CDR3: CASSSGLDYGYTF. The CDR3 bases are TGTGCCAGCAGCTCGGGACTAGACTATGGCTACACCTTC.

The rearrangement joins TRBV6-6 to TRBJ2-5; D call uncertain. The CDR3 has 14 amino acids. CDR1 and CDR2 from the germline V gene are MNHNY and SVGAGI (reference sequence). V lost 5 bases to trimming and J lost 5 bases, with 15 bases between them. This chain's CDR3 is CASSRLTGVETQYF. The CDR3 region has the DNA TGTGCCAGCAGTCGTCTTACGGGCGTTGAGACCCAGTACTTC.

The rearrangement links TRBV18 to TRBJ1-5, with TRBD1 as a possible D gene (6 bases). V lost 6 bases and J lost 5, with 14 bases in between. In germline, CDR1 is KGHSH, CDR2 LQKENI. The CDR3 has 14 residues. CDR3 nucleotide sequence: TGTGCCAGCTCTCCAGCGGGGGGCGATCAGCCCCAGCATTTT. This sequence encodes CASSPAGGDQPQHF.

This clone has just a few counts. The chain combines TRBV7-2 with TRBJ1-4, with D perhaps TRBD1 (6 bases). Germline CDR1 reads SGHTA; CDR2 reads FQGNSA. There are 15 residues in the CDR3. V lost 2 bases and J lost 5, with 12 bases in between. For the CDR3, the DNA is TGTGCCAGCAGCTTATTCGCAGGGGAAAATGAAAAACTGTTTTTT. It translates to CASSLFAGENEKLFF. Based on the CDR3 plus reference TRBV7-2 and TRBJ1-4, the full variable domain is GAGVSQSPSNKVTEKGKDVELRCDPISGHTALYWYRQSLGQGLEFLIYFQGNSAPDKSGLPSDRFSAERTGGSVSTLTIQRTQQEDSAVYLCASSLFAGENEKLFFGSGTQLSVL.

The rearrangement links TRBV29-1 to TRBJ1-1; TRBD1 is a possible D gene (6 bases). The CDR3 length is 13 residues. V was shortened by 5 bases and J by 1 base, with 11 bases between the two germline ends. Germline-derived CDR1 and CDR2 are SQVTM and ANQGSEA. Written as DNA, the CDR3 is TGCAGCGTTAACACAGGGTGGAACACTGAAGCTTTCTTT. Amino acid sequence: CSVNTGWNTEAFF.

This chain joins TRBV19 and TRBJ2-6, with 13 bases that match TRBD2. V lost 5 bases and J lost 3; bases outside the gene matches: 4. The CDR3 has 17 amino acids. Germline V gene sequence: CDR1 LNHDA, CDR2 SQIVND (reference sequence). The CDR3 coding sequence is TGTGCCAGTAGTTACGGACTAGCGGGGGTTGGGGCCAACGTCCTGACTTTC. It translates to CASSYGLAGVGANVLTF.

This clone was observed a single time. The chain couples TRBV11-2 to TRBJ2-7; no definite D call. V lost 3 bases, J lost 7 bases, and 10 bases lay in between. CDR3 length: 12 amino acids. Looked up from germline, CDR1 is SGHAT and CDR2 is FQNNGV. The CDR3 DNA is TGTGCCAGCAGCTTGGGTTCTTGGGAGCAGTACTTC. As protein: CASSLGSWEQYF.

The V gene is TRBV27, the J gene TRBJ1-6, with D unclear. Germline V CDR1 and CDR2: MNHEY, SMNVEV (reference sequence). The length of the CDR3 is 15 residues. The V end lost 6 bases, the J end lost 7 bases, and 16 bases lay between the germline ends. This CDR3 reads CASSKVRSQNSPLHF. Written as DNA, the CDR3 is TGTGCCAGCAGCAAAGTTCGTTCACAGAATTCACCCCTCCACTTT.

V gene TRBV5-1 combines with J gene TRBJ2-7; the D is unclear. The germline gives CDR1 SGHRS, CDR2 YFSETQ. The CDR3 extends over 14 amino acids. V was pared by 5 bases and J by 1 base, with 13 bases between. Here the CDR3 reads CASSLTGPSYEQYF. The CDR3 DNA follows: TGCGCCAGCAGTTTGACCGGGCCATCCTACGAGCAGTACTTC.

The rearrangement joins TRBV6-6 to TRBJ2-3, with 7 bases matching TRBD1. Germline CDR1 and CDR2: MNHNY and SVGAGI (reference sequence). The V and J ends lost 4 bases and 2 bases, in that order; junction bases with no gene match: 6. The CDR3 loop spans 15 amino acids. This CDR3 reads CASSLQGTPTDTQYF. In nucleotides, the CDR3 is TGTGCCAGCAGTTTACAGGGGACCCCCACAGATACGCAGTATTTT.

The V and J genes are TRBV11-1 and TRBJ2-1, with 11 bases that match TRBD2. From germline, CDR1 is SGHAT and CDR2 FQDESV (reference sequence). Trimming took 3 bases from V and 0 from J; bases not matched to a gene: 1. The CDR3 totals 16 residues. The CDR3 reads CASSFSGRASYNEQFF. The CDR3 nucleotides read TGTGCCAGCAGCTTTAGCGGGAGGGCCTCCTACAATGAGCAGTTCTTC.

This rearrangement joins TRBV30 to TRBJ2-2; D not resolved. Trimming cost V 3 bases and J 1 base, with 21 bases left between them. Germline CDR1 reads GTSNPN; CDR2 reads SVGIG (reference sequence). This CDR3 region has 18 residues. CDR3 in amino acids: CAWRVPSRHPGNTGELFF. Here the CDR3 DNA reads TGTGCCTGGAGAGTTCCTTCAAGACACCCCGGGAACACCGGGGAGCTGTTTTTT.

The CDR3 DNA reads as TGTGCCAGCAGTGAGGGCGGGTCCAATCAGCCCCAGCATTTT. This sequence encodes CASSEGGSNQPQHF. The chain recombines TRBV25-1 with TRBJ1-5; D unclear. This CDR3 has 14 residues. Looked up from germline, CDR1 is MGHDK and CDR2 is SYGVNS. V was trimmed by 3 bases and J by 3 bases, leaving 9 bases between them.

J is TRBJ2-5 and V is TRBV7-9; no clear D. Trimming shortened V by 1 base and J by 1 base, and 10 bases separated the two germline ends. This CDR3 comprises 15 residues. Per the germline V gene, CDR1 is SEHNR and CDR2 is FQNEAQ (reference sequence). The CDR3 sequence is CASSLGVYSQETQYF. CDR3 in DNA: TGTGCCAGCAGCTTAGGCGTCTACTCCCAAGAGACCCAGTACTTC.

The rearrangement joins TRBV4-3 to TRBJ2-7; weak D call: TRBD1 (5 bases). From germline, CDR1 is LGHNA and CDR2 YSLEER. Trimming removed 0 bases at V and 4 bases at J, with 19 bases between. This CDR3 contains 17 residues. In DNA, the CDR3 is TGCGCCAGCAGCCAAGAATGGACACGGCAGGGATGGTACGAGCAGTACTTC. Translating gives CASSQEWTRQGWYEQYF.

The chain recombines TRBV2 with TRBJ2-2, with a tentative D call TRBD1 (5 bases). V lost 6 bases to trimming and J lost 0 bases, with 11 bases between them. This CDR3 has 15 residues. CDR1 is SNHLY, CDR2 FYNNEI, per germline. CDR3 nucleotides: TGTGCCAGCAGGCCCAGGGTCTCGAACACCGGGGAGCTGTTTTTT. It codes for CASRPRVSNTGELFF.

The V call is TRBV2, the J call TRBJ2-1, with D perhaps TRBD2 (7 bases). The CDR3 loop spans 15 amino acids. The germline gives CDR1 SNHLY, CDR2 FYNNEI. Trimming pared 2 bases from V and 7 bases from J, leaving 15 bases between. The CDR3, as DNA: TGTGCCAGCAGTGAAAGGGGGGGCCGTAGGAATGAGCAGTTCTTC. This encodes CASSERGGRRNEQFF.

The chain uses TRBV16 and TRBJ1-5, with TRBD1 matching 8 bases. Germline V gene data show CDR1 as KGHSY and CDR2 as FQNENV. Losses at the gene ends were 0 bases for V and 2 bases for J; bases not matched to a gene: 3. CDR3 length equals 16 residues. CDR3 DNA: TGTGCCAGCAGCCAATCGTCGACAGGGGGCAATCAGCCCCAGCATTTT. This translates into CASSQSSTGGNQPQHF.

This chain connects TRBV28 to TRBJ1-5, with D maybe TRBD1 (5 bases). Germline V CDR1 and CDR2: MDHEN, SYDVKM. The CDR3 runs to 11 residues. The V end lost 4 bases, the J end lost 15 bases, and 13 bases lay between the germline ends. CDR3 residues: CASSYGTVRHF. CDR3 in DNA: TGTGCCAGCAGTTATGGGACTGTCAGGCATTTT.

The chain carries TRBV30 and TRBJ2-3; D not resolved. CDR3 size: 17 residues. The V end was cut by 0 bases, the J end by 0 bases, with 16 bases between. Germline V gene lookup returns CDR1 GTSNPN and CDR2 SVGIG (reference sequence). The CDR3 region has the DNA TGTGCCTGGAGTGTGTTCCGGGTCCCACGTAGCACAGATACGCAGTATTTT. Translating gives CAWSVFRVPRSTDTQYF.

V usage is TRBV19 and J usage is TRBJ2-7, with 8 positions matching TRBD1. The CDR3 is made up of 14 amino acids. The V and J ends lost 3 bases and 2 bases, in that order; junction bases with no gene match: 3. The germline V gene has CDR1 LNHDA and CDR2 SQIVND (reference sequence). The DNA for the CDR3 is TGTGCCAGTAGTATCTCAGGGGGCACCTACGAGCAGTACTTC. Translated: CASSISGGTYEQYF.

V gene TRBV7-6 combines with J gene TRBJ2-5; D is perhaps TRBD1 or TRBD2 (5 bases each). Trimming stripped 5 bases from V and 5 bases from J, with 15 bases between. Per the germline V gene, CDR1 is SGHVS and CDR2 is FNYEAQ. The CDR3 runs to 14 residues. As DNA, the CDR3 is TGTGCCAGCAGCCCCGGGGCCAGTATGGAGACCCAGTACTTC. Protein: CASSPGASMETQYF.

This chain links TRBV2 with TRBJ2-5; either TRBD1 or TRBD2 may supply D (7 bases each). V shed 8 bases and J shed 3 bases, with 16 bases lying between them. The germline CDR1 and CDR2 sequences are SNHLY and FYNNEI. The CDR3 loop spans 14 amino acids. The CDR3 DNA reads TGTGCCAGCGGGGAGGGGGCACTAGAAGAGACCCAGTACTTC. It is translated as CASGEGALEETQYF.

CDR3 loop: CASSGPGGMETQYF. CDR3 DNA: TGTGCCAGCAGTGGGCCAGGGGGCATGGAGACCCAGTACTTC. This chain joins TRBV11-2 and TRBJ2-5, with 8 positions matching TRBD1. This CDR3 comprises 14 residues. Germline V gene sequence: CDR1 SGHAT, CDR2 FQNNGV. V was pared by 6 bases and J by 5 bases, with 8 bases of the junction left unmatched.